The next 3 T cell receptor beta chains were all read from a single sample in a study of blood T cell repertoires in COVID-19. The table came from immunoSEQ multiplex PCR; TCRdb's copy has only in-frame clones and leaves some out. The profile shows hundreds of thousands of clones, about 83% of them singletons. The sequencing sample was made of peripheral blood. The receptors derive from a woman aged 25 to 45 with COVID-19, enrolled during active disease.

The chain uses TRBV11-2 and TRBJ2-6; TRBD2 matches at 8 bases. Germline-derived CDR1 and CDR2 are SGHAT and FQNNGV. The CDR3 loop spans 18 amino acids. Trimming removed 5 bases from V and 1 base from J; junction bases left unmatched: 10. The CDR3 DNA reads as TGTGCCAGCAGCACCTATTCGGGGGGGCGATCTGGGGCCAACGTCCTGACTTTC. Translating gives CASSTYSGGRSGANVLTF.

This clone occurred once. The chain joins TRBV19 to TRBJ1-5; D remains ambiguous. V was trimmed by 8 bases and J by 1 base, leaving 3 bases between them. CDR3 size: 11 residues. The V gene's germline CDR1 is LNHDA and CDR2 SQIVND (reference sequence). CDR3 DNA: TGTGCCAGTTCGAGCAATCAGCCCCAGCATTTT. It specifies CASSSNQPQHF.

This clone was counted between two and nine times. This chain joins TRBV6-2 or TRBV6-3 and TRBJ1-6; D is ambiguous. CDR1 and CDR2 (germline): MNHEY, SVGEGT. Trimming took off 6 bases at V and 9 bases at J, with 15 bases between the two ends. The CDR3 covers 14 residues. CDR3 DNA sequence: TGTGCCAGCAGCCGCGGAGAGGGTACTTCACCCCTCCACTTT. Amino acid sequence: CASSRGEGTSPLHF.